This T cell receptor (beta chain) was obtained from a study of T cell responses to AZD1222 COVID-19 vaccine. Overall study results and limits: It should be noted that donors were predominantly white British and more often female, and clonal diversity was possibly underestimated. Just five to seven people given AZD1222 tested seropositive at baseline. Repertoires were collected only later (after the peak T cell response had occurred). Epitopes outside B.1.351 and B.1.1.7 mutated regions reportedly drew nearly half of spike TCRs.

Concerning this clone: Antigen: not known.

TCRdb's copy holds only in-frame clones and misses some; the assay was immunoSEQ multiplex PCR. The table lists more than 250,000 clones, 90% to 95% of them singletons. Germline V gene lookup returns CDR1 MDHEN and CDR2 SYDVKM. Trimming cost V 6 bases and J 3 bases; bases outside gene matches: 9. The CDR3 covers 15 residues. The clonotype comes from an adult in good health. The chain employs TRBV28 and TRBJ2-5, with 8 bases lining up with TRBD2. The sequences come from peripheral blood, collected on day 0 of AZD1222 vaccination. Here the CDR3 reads CASSPASGREETQYF. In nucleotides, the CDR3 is TGTGCCAGCAGCCCGGCTAGCGGGCGGGAAGAGACCCAGTACTTC.